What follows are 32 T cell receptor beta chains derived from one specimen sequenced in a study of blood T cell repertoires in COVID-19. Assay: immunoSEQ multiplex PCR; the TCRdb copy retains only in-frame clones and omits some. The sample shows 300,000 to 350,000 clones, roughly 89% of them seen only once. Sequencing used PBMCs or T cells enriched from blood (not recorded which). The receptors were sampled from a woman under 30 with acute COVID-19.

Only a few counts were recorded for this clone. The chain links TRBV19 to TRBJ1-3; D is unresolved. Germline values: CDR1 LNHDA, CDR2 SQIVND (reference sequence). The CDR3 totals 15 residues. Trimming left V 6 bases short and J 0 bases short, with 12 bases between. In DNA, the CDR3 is TGTGCCAGTAGCCAAGATCCGGGCTCTGGAAACACCATATATTTT. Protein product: CASSQDPGSGNTIYF.

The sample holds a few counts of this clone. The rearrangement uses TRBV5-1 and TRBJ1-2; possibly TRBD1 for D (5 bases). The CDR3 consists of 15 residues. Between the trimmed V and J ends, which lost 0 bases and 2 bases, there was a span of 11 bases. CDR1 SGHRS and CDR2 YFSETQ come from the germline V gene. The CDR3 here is CASSLVGGVNYGYTF. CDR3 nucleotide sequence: TGCGCCAGCAGCTTGGTTGGGGGGGTAAACTATGGCTACACCTTC.

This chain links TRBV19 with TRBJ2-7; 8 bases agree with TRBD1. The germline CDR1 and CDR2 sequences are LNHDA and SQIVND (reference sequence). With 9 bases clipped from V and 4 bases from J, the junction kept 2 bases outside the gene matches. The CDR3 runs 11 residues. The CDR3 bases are TGTGCCAGCAGGGGGCTTTACGAGCAGTACTTC. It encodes CASRGLYEQYF.

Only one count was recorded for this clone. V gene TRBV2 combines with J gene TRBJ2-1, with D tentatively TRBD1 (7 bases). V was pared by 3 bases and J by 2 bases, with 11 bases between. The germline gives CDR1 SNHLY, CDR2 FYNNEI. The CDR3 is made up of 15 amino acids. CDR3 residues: CASSEEGATYNEQFF. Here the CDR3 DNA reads TGTGCCAGCAGTGAGGAGGGGGCAACCTACAATGAGCAGTTCTTC. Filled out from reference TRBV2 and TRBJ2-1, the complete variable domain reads EPEVTQTPSHQVTQMGQEVILRCVPISNHLYFYWYRQILGQKVEFLVSFYNNEISEKSEIFDDQFSVERPDGSNFTLKIRSTKLEDSAMYFCASSEEGATYNEQFFGPGTRLTVL.

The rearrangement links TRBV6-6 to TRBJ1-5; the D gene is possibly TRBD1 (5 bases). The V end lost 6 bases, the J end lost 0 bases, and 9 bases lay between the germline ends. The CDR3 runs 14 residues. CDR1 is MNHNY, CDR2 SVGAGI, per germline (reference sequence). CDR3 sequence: CASRDTRSNQPQHF. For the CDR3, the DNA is TGTGCCAGCAGGGACACTCGTAGCAATCAGCCCCAGCATTTT.

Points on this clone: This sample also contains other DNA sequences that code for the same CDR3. CDR3 protein: CASSPGTAGNTIYF. The DNA of the CDR3 is TGCGCCAGCAGCCCCGGGACAGCCGGAAACACCATATATTTT. The gene calls are TRBV5-1 and TRBJ1-3; 7 bases are shared with TRBD1. Germline V lookup: CDR1 SGHRS, CDR2 YFSETQ. With V trimmed by 4 bases and J by 4 bases, 5 bases remained unmatched. CDR3 length equals 14 residues.

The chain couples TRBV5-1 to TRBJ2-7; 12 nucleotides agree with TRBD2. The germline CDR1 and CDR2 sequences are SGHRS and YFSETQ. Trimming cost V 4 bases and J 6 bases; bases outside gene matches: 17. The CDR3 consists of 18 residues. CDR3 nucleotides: TGCGCCAGCAGCCCCCGAATGACTAGCGGGAGATCGGAGGGCGAGCAGTACTTC. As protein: CASSPRMTSGRSEGEQYF.

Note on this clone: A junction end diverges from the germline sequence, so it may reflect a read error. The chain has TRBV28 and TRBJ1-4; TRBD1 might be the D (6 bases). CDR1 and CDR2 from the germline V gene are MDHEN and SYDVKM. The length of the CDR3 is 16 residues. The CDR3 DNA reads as TGTGCCAGCCATGATGGGCAGGGGAATCCTAACGAAAAACTGTTTTTT. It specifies CASHDGQGNPNEKLFF.

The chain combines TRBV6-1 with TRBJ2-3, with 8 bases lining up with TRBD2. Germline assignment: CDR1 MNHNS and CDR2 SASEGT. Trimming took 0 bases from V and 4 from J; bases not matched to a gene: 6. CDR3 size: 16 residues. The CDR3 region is CASSEARGAPSDTQYF. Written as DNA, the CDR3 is TGTGCCAGCAGTGAAGCGCGGGGGGCGCCGTCAGATACGCAGTATTTT.

DNA of the CDR3: TGCAGCGCTGAGACAGCCAAGGGTGGCTACACCTTC. It specifies CSAETAKGGYTF. The rearrangement links TRBV29-1 to TRBJ1-2; the D gene is possibly TRBD1 (5 bases). CDR1 and CDR2 from the germline V gene are SQVTM and ANQGSEA. V lost 7 bases to trimming and J lost 7 bases, with 16 bases between them. The CDR3 consists of 12 residues.

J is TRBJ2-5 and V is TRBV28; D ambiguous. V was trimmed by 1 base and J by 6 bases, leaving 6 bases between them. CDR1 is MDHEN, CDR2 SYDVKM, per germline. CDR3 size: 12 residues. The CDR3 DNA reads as TGTGCCAGCAGTTTATCCCCTCAGACCCAGTACTTC. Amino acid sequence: CASSLSPQTQYF.

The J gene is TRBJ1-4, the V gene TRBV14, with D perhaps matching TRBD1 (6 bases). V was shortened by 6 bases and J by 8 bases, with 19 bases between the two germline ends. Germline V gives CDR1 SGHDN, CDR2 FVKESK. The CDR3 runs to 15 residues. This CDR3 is CASSPQGHKGEKLFF. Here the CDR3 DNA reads TGTGCCAGCAGTCCCCAGGGACATAAGGGGGAAAAACTGTTTTTT.

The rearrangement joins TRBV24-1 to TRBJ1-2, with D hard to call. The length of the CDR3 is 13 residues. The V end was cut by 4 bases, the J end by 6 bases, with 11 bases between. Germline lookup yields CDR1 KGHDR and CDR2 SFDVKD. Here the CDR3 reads CATSDPTSHGYTF. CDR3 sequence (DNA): TGTGCCACCAGTGACCCGACATCCCATGGCTACACCTTC.

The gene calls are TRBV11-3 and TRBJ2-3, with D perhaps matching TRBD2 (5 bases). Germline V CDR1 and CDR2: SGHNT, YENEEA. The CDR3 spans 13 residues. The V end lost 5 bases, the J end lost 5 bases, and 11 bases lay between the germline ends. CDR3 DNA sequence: TGTGCCAGCAGCACCGGACTGTTAGATACGCAGTATTTT. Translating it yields CASSTGLLDTQYF.

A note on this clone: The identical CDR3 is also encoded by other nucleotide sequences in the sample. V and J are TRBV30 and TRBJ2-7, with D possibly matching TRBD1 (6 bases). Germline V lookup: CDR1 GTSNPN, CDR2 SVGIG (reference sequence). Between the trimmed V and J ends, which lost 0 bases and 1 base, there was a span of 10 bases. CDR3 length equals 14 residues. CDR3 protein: CAWSVGGSSYEQYF. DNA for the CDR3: TGTGCCTGGAGTGTAGGGGGAAGTTCCTACGAGCAGTACTTC.

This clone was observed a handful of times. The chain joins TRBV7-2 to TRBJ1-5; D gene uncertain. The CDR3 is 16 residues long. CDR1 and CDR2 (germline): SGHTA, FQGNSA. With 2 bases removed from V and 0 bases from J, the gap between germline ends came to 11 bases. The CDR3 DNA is TGTGCCAGCAGCTTAAACAGTATCTATAGCAATCAGCCCCAGCATTTT. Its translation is CASSLNSIYSNQPQHF. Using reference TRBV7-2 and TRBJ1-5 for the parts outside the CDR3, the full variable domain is GAGVSQSPSNKVTEKGKDVELRCDPISGHTALYWYRQSLGQGLEFLIYFQGNSAPDKSGLPSDRFSAERTGGSVSTLTIQRTQQEDSAVYLCASSLNSIYSNQPQHFGDGTRLSIL.

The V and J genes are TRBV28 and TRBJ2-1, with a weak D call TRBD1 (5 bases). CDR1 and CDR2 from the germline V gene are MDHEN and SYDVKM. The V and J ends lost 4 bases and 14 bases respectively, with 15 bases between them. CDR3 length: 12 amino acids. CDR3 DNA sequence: TGTGCCAGCAGTTCTATCCGTCAGGGAAAGTTCTTC. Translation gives CASSSIRQGKFF.

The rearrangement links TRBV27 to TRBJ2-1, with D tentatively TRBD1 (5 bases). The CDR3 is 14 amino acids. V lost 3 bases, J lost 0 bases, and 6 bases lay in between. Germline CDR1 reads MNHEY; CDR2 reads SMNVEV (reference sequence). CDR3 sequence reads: CASSLTASYNEQFF. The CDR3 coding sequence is TGTGCCAGCAGTTTGACAGCCTCCTACAATGAGCAGTTCTTC.

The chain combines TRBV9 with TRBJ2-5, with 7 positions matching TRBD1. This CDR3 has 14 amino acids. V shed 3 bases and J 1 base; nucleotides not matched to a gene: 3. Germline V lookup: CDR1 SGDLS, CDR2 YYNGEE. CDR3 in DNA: TGTGCCAGCAGCGGACAGGGTTTCCAAGAGACCCAGTACTTC. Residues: CASSGQGFQETQYF.

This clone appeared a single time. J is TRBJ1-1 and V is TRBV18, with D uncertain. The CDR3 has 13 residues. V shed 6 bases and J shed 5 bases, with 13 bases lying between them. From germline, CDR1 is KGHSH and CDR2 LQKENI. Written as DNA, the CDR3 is TGTGCCAGCTCCCGACTGAGAGGTACTGAAGCTTTCTTT. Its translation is CASSRLRGTEAFF.

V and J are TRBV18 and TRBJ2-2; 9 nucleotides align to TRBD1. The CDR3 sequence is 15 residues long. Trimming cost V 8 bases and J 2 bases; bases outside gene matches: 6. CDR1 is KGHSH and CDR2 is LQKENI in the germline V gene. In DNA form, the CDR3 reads TGTGCCAGCATACAGGGGGCGATTAACACCGGGGAGCTGTTTTTT. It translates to CASIQGAINTGELFF.

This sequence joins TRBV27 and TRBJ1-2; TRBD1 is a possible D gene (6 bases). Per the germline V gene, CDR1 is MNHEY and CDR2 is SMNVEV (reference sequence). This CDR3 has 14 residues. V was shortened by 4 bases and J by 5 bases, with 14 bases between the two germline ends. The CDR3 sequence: CASSSPTGEYGYTF. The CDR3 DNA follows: TGTGCCAGCAGTTCCCCGACAGGAGAATATGGCTACACCTTC.

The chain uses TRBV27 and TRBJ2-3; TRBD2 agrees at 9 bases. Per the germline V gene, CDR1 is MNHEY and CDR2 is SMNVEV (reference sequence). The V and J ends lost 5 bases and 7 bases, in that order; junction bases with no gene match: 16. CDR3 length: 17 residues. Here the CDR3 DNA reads TGTGCCAGCAGTCCTCTGATAGCGGGAGTGGGGTCACATACGCAGTATTTT. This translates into CASSPLIAGVGSHTQYF.

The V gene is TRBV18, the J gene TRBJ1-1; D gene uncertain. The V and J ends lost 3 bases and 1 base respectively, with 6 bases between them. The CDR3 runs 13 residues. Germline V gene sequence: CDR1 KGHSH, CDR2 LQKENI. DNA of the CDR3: TGTGCCAGCTCACCGCAGGAGAACACTGAAGCTTTCTTT. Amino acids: CASSPQENTEAFF.

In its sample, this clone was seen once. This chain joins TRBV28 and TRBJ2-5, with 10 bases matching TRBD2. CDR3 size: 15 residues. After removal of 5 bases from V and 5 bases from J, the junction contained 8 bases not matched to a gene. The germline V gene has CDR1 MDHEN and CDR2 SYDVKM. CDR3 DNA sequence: TGTGCCAGCAGTAGCGCTAGCGGGAGCGGCGAGACCCAGTACTTC. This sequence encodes CASSSASGSGETQYF.

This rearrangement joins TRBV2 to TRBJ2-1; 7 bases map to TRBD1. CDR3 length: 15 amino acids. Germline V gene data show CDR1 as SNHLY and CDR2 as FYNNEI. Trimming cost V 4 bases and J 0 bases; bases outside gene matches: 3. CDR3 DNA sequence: TGTGCCAGCAGTGGGGACAGAAGCTCCTACAATGAGCAGTTCTTC. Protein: CASSGDRSSYNEQFF. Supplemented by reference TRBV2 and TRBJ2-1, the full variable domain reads EPEVTQTPSHQVTQMGQEVILRCVPISNHLYFYWYRQILGQKVEFLVSFYNNEISEKSEIFDDQFSVERPDGSNFTLKIRSTKLEDSAMYFCASSGDRSSYNEQFFGPGTRLTVL.

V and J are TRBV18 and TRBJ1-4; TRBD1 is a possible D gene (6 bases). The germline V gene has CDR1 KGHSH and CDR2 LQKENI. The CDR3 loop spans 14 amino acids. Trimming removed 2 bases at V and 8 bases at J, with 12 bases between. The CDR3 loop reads CASSPRGSTEKLFF. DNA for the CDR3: TGTGCCAGCTCACCAAGGGGGTCTACGGAAAAACTGTTTTTT.

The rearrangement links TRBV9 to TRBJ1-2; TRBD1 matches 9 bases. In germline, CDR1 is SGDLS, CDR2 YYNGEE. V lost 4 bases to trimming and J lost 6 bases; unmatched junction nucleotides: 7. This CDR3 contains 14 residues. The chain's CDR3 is CASSLRQGGNGYTF. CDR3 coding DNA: TGTGCCAGCAGCTTAAGACAGGGGGGGAATGGCTACACCTTC. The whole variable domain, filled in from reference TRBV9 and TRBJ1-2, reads DSGVTQTPKHLITATGQRVTLRCSPRSGDLSVYWYQQSLDQGLQFLIQYYNGEERAKGNILERFSAQQFPDLHSELNLSSLELGDSALYFCASSLRQGGNGYTFGSGTRLTVV.

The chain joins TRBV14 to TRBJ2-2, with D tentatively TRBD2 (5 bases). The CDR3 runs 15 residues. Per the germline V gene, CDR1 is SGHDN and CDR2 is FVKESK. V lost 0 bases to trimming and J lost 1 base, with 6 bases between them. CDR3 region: CASSQDRGNTGELFF. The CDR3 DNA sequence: TGTGCCAGCAGCCAAGATCGGGGGAACACCGGGGAGCTGTTTTTT.

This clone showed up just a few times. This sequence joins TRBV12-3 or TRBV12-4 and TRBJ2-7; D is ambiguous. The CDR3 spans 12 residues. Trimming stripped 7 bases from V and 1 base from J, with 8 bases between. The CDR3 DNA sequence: TGTGCCAGCACCGCGGCGTCCTACGAGCAGTACTTC. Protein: CASTAASYEQYF.

CDR3 loop: CASSPRTSGDTQYF. DNA of the CDR3: TGTGCCAGCAGCCCCCGGACTAGCGGCGATACGCAGTATTTT. The genes are TRBV3-1 (or the pseudogene TRBV3-2) and TRBJ2-3; 10 bases are shared with TRBD2. Germline V gives CDR1 LGHDT, CDR2 YNNKEL (reference sequence). This CDR3 has 14 amino acids. With 4 bases clipped from V and 6 bases from J, the junction kept 4 bases outside the gene matches.

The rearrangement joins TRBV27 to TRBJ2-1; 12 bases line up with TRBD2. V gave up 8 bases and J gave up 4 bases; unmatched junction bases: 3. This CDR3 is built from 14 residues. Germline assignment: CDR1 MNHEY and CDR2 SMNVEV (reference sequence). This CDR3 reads CASRLAGDYNEQFF. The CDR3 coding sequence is TGTGCCAGCCGACTAGCGGGGGATTACAATGAGCAGTTCTTC.